Listed below are T cell receptor beta chains from one sample, sequenced in a study of OX40 agonist ivuxolimab in advanced cancers. Profiled with immunoSEQ multiplex PCR; TCRdb holds only in-frame clones, not every one. This sample has approximately 80,000 clones, with about nine tenths found just once. The sequencing used CD4+ or CD8+ T cells sorted from blood, collected in a trial of the OX40 agonist ivuxolimab. Every receptor here comes from an adult with an advanced solid tumor such as melanoma, head and neck, liver or kidney cancer. CDR3s include the opening cysteine and the closing phenylalanine or tryptophan. The order of the fields is clone size, D gene, V gene, J gene, CDR3 DNA, CDR3 protein. D genes are given only for firm matches. Not all rows give a size; the values are once, few, many and, for expanded clones, a class.

few	NA	TRBV6-1	TRBJ2-2	TGTGCCAGCAGTGAATACGGCGGGGAGCTGTTTTTT	CASSEYGGELFF
once	NA	TRBV19	TRBJ1-4	TGTGCCAGTAGTACCGGGTCCATCAATGAAAAACTGTTTTTT	CASSTGSINEKLFF
NA	NA	TRBV9	TRBJ2-1	TGTGCCAGAGACCTTAATTCAAGCTCCTACAATGAGCAGTTCTTC	CARDLNSSSYNEQFF
NA	NA	TRBV18	TRBJ2-2	TGTGCCAGCTCACCCGCAGATTTTGTAACCGGGGAGCTGTTTTTT	CASSPADFVTGELFF
NA	TRBD1	TRBV5-1	TRBJ2-5	TGCGCCAGCAGCGGACAGGGGGCGGGAGTGGCAGAGACCCAGTACTTC	CASSGQGAGVAETQYF
few	NA	TRBV7-2	TRBJ1-2	TGTGCCAGCAGCGTCGCAGGGGATGGCTACACCTTC	CASSVAGDGYTF
NA	TRBD2	TRBV5-4	TRBJ2-5	TGTGCCAGCAGCTTGATAGCGGGGGCCCAAGAGACCCAGTACTTC	CASSLIAGAQETQYF
NA	NA	TRBV5-8	TRBJ2-1	TGTGCCAGCAGCTTGGGTGCACGGTCGGGGTCCTACAATGAGCAGTTCTTC	CASSLGARSGSYNEQFF
NA	TRBD2	TRBV29-1	TRBJ2-7	TGCAGCGTTGGACCAGCGGGGAAGCCCTACGAGCAGTACTTC	CSVGPAGKPYEQYF
NA	NA	TRBV15	TRBJ1-1	TGTGCCACCAGCAGAGAACCCCGAACGAACACTGAAGCTTTCTTT	CATSREPRTNTEAFF
NA	NA	TRBV5-1	TRBJ1-1	TGCGCCAGCAGCCCGAGGGGGGAGAACACTGAAGCTTTCTTT	CASSPRGENTEAFF
NA	TRBD1	TRBV27	TRBJ1-5	TGTGCCAGCAGCTGGGCGGCGGACAGGCCAAACAATCAGCCCCAGCATTTT	CASSWAADRPNNQPQHF
NA	TRBD1	TRBV6-6	TRBJ2-1	TGTGCCAGCACCCAGGGACAGGGAAACGGAAATGAGCAGTTCTTC	CASTQGQGNGNEQFF
NA	TRBD1	TRBV7-2	TRBJ2-7	TGTGCCAGCAGCTGGGAAAAACAGGGGGCCTACGAGCAGTACTTC	CASSWEKQGAYEQYF
NA	NA	TRBV27	TRBJ1-5	TGTGCCAGCAGCGGCTTACAGGCCTTCTATGATCAGCCCCAGCATTTT	CASSGLQAFYDQPQHF
once	NA	TRBV7-9	TRBJ2-7	TGTGCCAGCAGCTTAGGCGGACAGGAGCAGTACTTC	CASSLGGQEQYF
NA	NA	TRBV13	TRBJ1-4	TGTGCCAGCAGCGGGCGCCTGGGTGAAAAACTGTTTTTT	CASSGRLGEKLFF
NA	NA	TRBV18	TRBJ2-7	TGTGCCAGCTCCAAAGGGCGGCAGGGCGAGCAGTACTTC	CASSKGRQGEQYF
once	NA	TRBV10-3	TRBJ2-2	TGTGCCATCAGTGAACCCCGGACAGTCACCGGGGAGCTGTTTTTT	CAISEPRTVTGELFF
once	TRBD1	TRBV7-8	TRBJ2-5	TGTGCCAGCAGCGCCGGGACAGGGGGCGCGACCCAGTACTTC	CASSAGTGGATQYF
NA	TRBD2	TRBV4-2	TRBJ2-3	TGTGCCAGCAGTCGACGGACTAGCGGGAGTGGGTCAGATACGCAGTATTTT	CASSRRTSGSGSDTQYF
NA	NA	TRBV6-1	TRBJ2-5	TGTGCCAGCAGTAACAGAAAAGAGACCCAGTACTTC	CASSNRKETQYF
NA	TRBD2	TRBV15	TRBJ2-1	TGTGCCACCAGCAGGACAGGTCCCGGGACTAGCGGTGAGCAGTTCTTC	CATSRTGPGTSGEQFF
NA	TRBD1	TRBV6-1	TRBJ1-1	TGTGCCAGCAGTTCAACAGGGGGCTACACTGAAGCTTTCTTT	CASSSTGGYTEAFF
NA	NA	TRBV4-2	TRBJ2-5	TGTGCCAGCAGCCAAGTGCCGGGACAAGTCCAAGAGACCCAGTACTTC	CASSQVPGQVQETQYF
NA	NA	TRBV12-5	TRBJ1-2	TGTGCTAGTGGTCCCAGAGCCGACTATGGCTACACCTTC	CASGPRADYGYTF
NA	NA	TRBV7-2	TRBJ1-5	TGTGCCAGCAGCTTAGGACAGCGGCAGCCCCAGCATTTT	CASSLGQRQPQHF
NA	NA	TRBV27	TRBJ2-1	TGTGCCAGCAGTCAAACACATCCCGGGACCCAGCAGTTCTTC	CASSQTHPGTQQFF
NA	NA	TRBV15	TRBJ2-3	TGTGCCACCAGCGATATACAGGGAAAAGGGGGAGATACGCAGTATTTT	CATSDIQGKGGDTQYF
NA	NA	TRBV28	TRBJ2-4	TGTGCCAGCAGGGGGTTACCCAACGGGAGCATTCAGTACTTC	CASRGLPNGSIQYF
NA	TRBD2	TRBV5-6	TRBJ2-1	TGTGCCAGCAGCCAGATGACTAGCGGGAAGTTCTTC	CASSQMTSGKFF
NA	TRBD2	TRBV7-3	TRBJ2-1	TGTGCCAGCAGCGCAGTCTTTGGCGGGGGGTACAATGAGCAGTTCTTC	CASSAVFGGGYNEQFF
NA	TRBD1	TRBV7-2	TRBJ1-1	TGTGCCAGCAGCTTAGGACAGGGGGTAAGGAACACTGAAGCTTTCTTT	CASSLGQGVRNTEAFF
NA	TRBD1	TRBV5-1	TRBJ1-1	TGCGCCAGCAGCCCAGGGGACAGGGTCGACACTGAAGCTTTCTTT	CASSPGDRVDTEAFF
NA	TRBD1	TRBV19	TRBJ2-7	TGTGCCAGTAGTCTCGTGACAGGGGGTTCCTACGAGCAGTACTTC	CASSLVTGGSYEQYF
NA	TRBD1	TRBV23-1	TRBJ2-3	TGCGCCAGCAGTCGACCCCAAAAGACAGGGAACACAGATACGCAGTATTTT	CASSRPQKTGNTDTQYF
once	NA	TRBV6-1	TRBJ2-5	TGTGCCAGCAGTGGTCCTAGGGTAGGGACCCAGTACTTC	CASSGPRVGTQYF
NA	NA	TRBV6-1	TRBJ1-1	TGTGCCAGTAGAAACACTGAAGCTTTCTTT	CASRNTEAFF
once	TRBD2	TRBV19	TRBJ2-1	TGTGCCAGTAGTACACCTTCTAGCGGGCAGCTTTACAATGAGCAGTTCTTC	CASSTPSSGQLYNEQFF
NA	NA	TRBV6-1	TRBJ1-1	TGTGCCAGCAGTGAAGGACAGATGAACACTGAAGCTTTCTTT	CASSEGQMNTEAFF
NA	TRBD2	TRBV18	TRBJ2-7	TGTGCCAGCTCACCACCGACGGGACTAGCGGACTACGAGCAGTACTTC	CASSPPTGLADYEQYF
NA	NA	TRBV5-1	TRBJ2-2	TGCGCCAGCAGCTTGGTGGGGGCGGCCGGGGAGCTGTTTTTT	CASSLVGAAGELFF